The rows below give T cell receptor beta chains drawn from one sample of a study of blood T cell repertoires in COVID-19. Measured with immunoSEQ multiplex PCR; TCRdb has only the in-frame clones, and not every one. The table lists under 100,000 clones, 85% of them singletons. The sample comprised peripheral blood. These receptors were collected from a man over 45 with acute or convalescent COVID-19. CDR3s include the opening cysteine and the closing phenylalanine or tryptophan. D genes are given only for firm matches. Clone size is not always given. Where it is, it says once, few, many or a class for expanded clones.

clone_size j_call d_call v_call cdr3_nt cdr3_aa
- TRBJ1-1 - TRBV2 TGTGCCAGCAGTGTAAAGGGGGACACTGAAGCTTTCTTT CASSVKGDTEAFF
- TRBJ2-3 TRBD2 TRBV11-3 TGTGCCAGCAGCGGGGGACTAGCGGGGGGACCAGATACGCAGTATTTT CASSGGLAGGPDTQYF
few TRBJ2-3 TRBD2 TRBV2 TGTGCCAGCAGCCTACTAGCGGGAGGCACAGATACGCAGTATTTT CASSLLAGGTDTQYF
- TRBJ1-3 - TRBV18 TGTGCCAGCTCACCATGGGAACAGGCGGGACGTAGAAACACCATATATTTT CASSPWEQAGRRNTIYF
few TRBJ1-2 - TRBV19 TGTGCCAGTAGCCAAGGGACTATTGGCTACACCTTC CASSQGTIGYTF
- TRBJ2-1 - TRBV6-5 TGTGCCAGCAGTTCGGGTCCCCATGAGCAGTTCTTC CASSSGPHEQFF
- TRBJ2-5 TRBD2 TRBV5-1 TGCGCCAGCAGCTTGGGTCGGGCTAGCGGGTACCAAGAGACCCAGTACTTC CASSLGRASGYQETQYF
- TRBJ2-1 - TRBV19 TGTGCCAGTAAGGGGCCCGCCCGGGACAATGAGCAGTTCTTC CASKGPARDNEQFF
- TRBJ2-4 - TRBV3-1/TRBV3-2 TGTGCCAGCAGCCAGGGGGCGCAAGCCAAAAACATTCAGTACTTC CASSQGAQAKNIQYF
- TRBJ1-5 TRBD1 TRBV5-5 TGTGCCAGCAGCGGATCAGGGGGCTGGGGCAATCAGCCCCAGCATTTT CASSGSGGWGNQPQHF